Listed below are T cell receptor beta chains from one sample, sequenced in a study of T cell responses to AZD1222 COVID-19 vaccine. Assay used: immunoSEQ multiplex PCR; TCRdb lists only in-frame clones, some missing. The sample records about 85,000 clones, around 90% being singletons. The specimen was peripheral blood, collected on day 0 of AZD1222 vaccination. The source is an adult in good health. CDR3s include the opening cysteine and the closing phenylalanine or tryptophan. The D gene is left open where the match is weak. Size is omitted from some rows. Given values are once, few, many or a class for expanded clones.

CDR3nt	CDR3aa	d_gene	v_gene	j_gene	abundance
TGTGCCAGCAGTTACGCTGGACGGTGGACAGATACGCAGTATTTT	CASSYAGRWTDTQYF	-	TRBV6-2/TRBV6-3	TRBJ2-3	-
TGTGCCAGCAGCAAGGGACGGAGAACGGGAGAGCAGTACTTC	CASSKGRRTGEQYF	-	TRBV5-6	TRBJ2-7	-
TGTGCCATCAGTGAGTCGTCGGGGGGTGAGCAGTTCTTC	CAISESSGGEQFF	TRBD2	TRBV10-3	TRBJ2-1	-
TGTGCCAGTAGTATCAGAGGGGAAGGGTCCTACGAGCAGTACTTC	CASSIRGEGSYEQYF	-	TRBV19	TRBJ2-7	-
TGCGCCAGCAGCTTGGGACAAACGACTAACTATGGCTACACCTTC	CASSLGQTTNYGYTF	-	TRBV5-1	TRBJ1-2	-
TGTGCCAGCAGCTTGGGACTAGCGGGGTCCGGGGAGCTGTTTTTT	CASSLGLAGSGELFF	TRBD2	TRBV7-2	TRBJ2-2	-
TGTGCCTGGACCTTGGGGGGTGAGCAGTACTTC	CAWTLGGEQYF	-	TRBV30	TRBJ2-7	few
TGTGCCAGCAGTGAATTTCGGGCGGGGGAAGGCTACACCTTC	CASSEFRAGEGYTF	-	TRBV25-1	TRBJ1-2	once
TGTGCCAGCAGTTTCAGGGGCTCTGAGCAGTTCTTC	CASSFRGSEQFF	-	TRBV12-3/TRBV12-4	TRBJ2-1	-
TGCGCCAGCAGCTTGGGCCCCCTTGGACAGGGGGCGGCAAACTATGGCTACACCTTC	CASSLGPLGQGAANYGYTF	TRBD1	TRBV5-1	TRBJ1-2	-
TGTGCCAGCAGTACCAGGGGGCTATTGGACTATGGCTACACCTTC	CASSTRGLLDYGYTF	TRBD1	TRBV28	TRBJ1-2	-
TGTGCCAGCAGCTTATCCGGGAGAAGTGTCGAGCAGTACTTC	CASSLSGRSVEQYF	-	TRBV7-2	TRBJ2-7	-
TGTGCCAGCAGCCCCCTTGAGGGGTCCCAGTACTTC	CASSPLEGSQYF	-	TRBV7-2	TRBJ2-5	-
TGTGCCAGTAGACTAGGGGGGACTGGAAACACCATATATTTT	CASRLGGTGNTIYF	-	TRBV19	TRBJ1-3	few
TGTGCCAGCAGCCAAGGCCCGGACATTCCCTACGAGCAGTACTTC	CASSQGPDIPYEQYF	-	TRBV3-1/TRBV3-2	TRBJ2-7	-
TGTGCCAGCAGCCTTACCGGGACAGGCAGCTACGAGCAGTACTTC	CASSLTGTGSYEQYF	TRBD1	TRBV13	TRBJ2-7	-
TGCGCCAGCAGTGAGTCGCATGGGAATGGCTACACCTTC	CASSESHGNGYTF	-	TRBV10-1	TRBJ1-2	-
TGTGCCAGCAGCTGGGGGGAAGGGACAGGGGTTGGCTACACCTTC	CASSWGEGTGVGYTF	TRBD1	TRBV5-4	TRBJ1-2	once
TGTGCCAGCAGCTTGACACAGGCCCCCTATACGCAGTATTTT	CASSLTQAPYTQYF	-	TRBV5-6	TRBJ2-3	-
TGTGCCAGCAGCTCCCAGCGGGGGCACACTGAAGCTTTCTTT	CASSSQRGHTEAFF	-	TRBV7-2	TRBJ1-1	-
TGTGCCAGCAGCCCGAACCCGACAGGGAGTCAGCCCCAGCATTTT	CASSPNPTGSQPQHF	TRBD1	TRBV6-2/TRBV6-3	TRBJ1-5	-
TGCAGCGTTAGGACAAACTCTGGAAACACCATATATTTT	CSVRTNSGNTIYF	-	TRBV29-1	TRBJ1-3	-
TGCGCCAGCACTGGAATTAGCAATCAGCCCCAGCATTTT	CASTGISNQPQHF	-	TRBV10-2	TRBJ1-5	-
TGTGCCAGCAGCCAAGTTAGGGGGGGTGAAAAACTGTTTTTT	CASSQVRGGEKLFF	-	TRBV3-1/TRBV3-2	TRBJ1-4	-
TGTGCCAGCAGTGAGCAGGTTCGGGACAACTATGGCTACACCTTC	CASSEQVRDNYGYTF	-	TRBV6-1	TRBJ1-2	-
TGTGCCAGCTCACCACGGACAGGGGGCCCAGATACGCAGTATTTT	CASSPRTGGPDTQYF	TRBD1	TRBV18	TRBJ2-3	-
TGTGCCAGCAGCCAGGACAGCTACTATGGCTACACCTTC	CASSQDSYYGYTF	-	TRBV11-2	TRBJ1-2	-
TGTGCCAGCAGTTTACAGGAGGGAGAGACCCAGTACTTC	CASSLQEGETQYF	-	TRBV27	TRBJ2-5	-
TGTGCCAGCAGCCAAGACCTAGCCTTTACAGATACGCAGTATTTT	CASSQDLAFTDTQYF	-	TRBV4-2	TRBJ2-3	-
TGTGCCAGCAGCCAAGATCGAGGAGGGGGCGACACCTTC	CASSQDRGGGDTF	TRBD1	TRBV14	TRBJ1-2	-
TGTGCCAGCAGCCAAGATTGGGGACAGGCTAATGAAAAACTGTTTTTT	CASSQDWGQANEKLFF	TRBD1	TRBV3-1/TRBV3-2	TRBJ1-4	once
TGTGCCAGCAGTGGGGCGGGAGGGCCGTACGAGCAGTACTTC	CASSGAGGPYEQYF	TRBD2	TRBV27	TRBJ2-7	-
TGTGCCAGCAGCCAAACCAGGGGAGATACTGAAGCTTTCTTT	CASSQTRGDTEAFF	-	TRBV6-5	TRBJ1-1	-
TGTGCCAGCAGTTCCCCCCACTCAGATACGCAGTATTTT	CASSSPHSDTQYF	-	TRBV6-5	TRBJ2-3	-
TGTGCCAGCAGCTTAAGACCGGGACAGGGAACCGGCGAGCAGTACTTC	CASSLRPGQGTGEQYF	TRBD1	TRBV7-8	TRBJ2-7	-
TGTGCCAGCAGCGAACGACAGGGGATGTTCTACGAGCAGTACTTC	CASSERQGMFYEQYF	TRBD1	TRBV7-6	TRBJ2-7	-
TGTGCCAGTAGTAGTTGGACAGGGGGCAAGGATGAGCAGTTCTTC	CASSSWTGGKDEQFF	TRBD1	TRBV19	TRBJ2-1	-